The 3 T cell receptor beta chains presented below share a single source sample, sequenced in a study of T cell responses to AZD1222 COVID-19 vaccine. Assay used: immunoSEQ multiplex PCR; TCRdb lists only in-frame clones, some missing. Altogether some 85,000 clones are present, 91% being singletons, with the ten largest covering around 6.8%. Specimen: peripheral blood, collected on day 0 of AZD1222 vaccination. Receptors originate from an adult in good health.

The J gene is TRBJ1-2, the V gene TRBV24-1; D not resolved. V lost 7 bases to trimming and J lost 4 bases, with 15 bases between them. Germline V lookup: CDR1 KGHDR, CDR2 SFDVKD. The CDR3 loop spans 14 amino acids. The CDR3 here is CATRPLRSGYGYTF. The CDR3 DNA follows: TGTGCCACCAGACCCCTTAGGTCGGGCTATGGCTACACCTTC.

This chain links TRBV4-1 with TRBJ2-5; 12 nucleotides line up with TRBD2. Per the germline V gene, CDR1 is MGHRA and CDR2 is YSYEKL. Germline trimming cut 6 bases from V and 1 base from J; bases unmatched to any gene: 3. The CDR3 runs to 15 residues. CDR3 sequence (DNA): TGCGCCAGCAGTCCGGGACTAGCGGGCCAAGAGACCCAGTACTTC. Its translation is CASSPGLAGQETQYF.

The chain combines TRBV18 with TRBJ1-2, with D hard to call. The length of the CDR3 is 13 residues. Trimming pared 2 bases from V and 4 bases from J, leaving 8 bases between. CDR1 is KGHSH and CDR2 is LQKENI in the germline V gene. CDR3 nucleotide sequence: TGTGCCAGCTCACCAGACCACAGCTATGGCTACACCTTC. It yields the protein CASSPDHSYGYTF.